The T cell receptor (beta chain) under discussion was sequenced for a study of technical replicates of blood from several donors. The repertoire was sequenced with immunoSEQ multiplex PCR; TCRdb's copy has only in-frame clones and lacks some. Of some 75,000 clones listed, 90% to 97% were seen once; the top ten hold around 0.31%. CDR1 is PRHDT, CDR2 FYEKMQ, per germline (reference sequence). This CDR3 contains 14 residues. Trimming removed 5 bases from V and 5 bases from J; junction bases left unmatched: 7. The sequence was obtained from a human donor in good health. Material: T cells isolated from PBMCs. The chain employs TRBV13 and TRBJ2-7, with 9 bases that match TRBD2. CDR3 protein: CASSPASGIHEQYF. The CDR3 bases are TGTGCCAGCAGCCCGGCTAGCGGGATCCACGAGCAGTACTTC.